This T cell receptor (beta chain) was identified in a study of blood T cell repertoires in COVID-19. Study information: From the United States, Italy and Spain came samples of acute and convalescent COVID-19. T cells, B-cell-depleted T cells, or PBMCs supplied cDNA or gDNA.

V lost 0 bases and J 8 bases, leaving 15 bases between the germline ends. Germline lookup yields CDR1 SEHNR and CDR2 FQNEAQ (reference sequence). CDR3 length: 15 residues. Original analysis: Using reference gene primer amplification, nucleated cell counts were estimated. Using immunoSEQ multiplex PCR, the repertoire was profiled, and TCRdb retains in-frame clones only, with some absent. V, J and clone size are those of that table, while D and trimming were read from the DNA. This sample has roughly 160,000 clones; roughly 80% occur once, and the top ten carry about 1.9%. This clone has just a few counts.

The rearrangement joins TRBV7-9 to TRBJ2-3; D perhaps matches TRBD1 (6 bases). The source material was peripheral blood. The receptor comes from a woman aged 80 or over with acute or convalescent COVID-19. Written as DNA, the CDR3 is TGTGCCAGCAGCTTAGCGAACAGGGCGGGCGGTACGCAGTATTTT. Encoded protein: CASSLANRAGGTQYF.